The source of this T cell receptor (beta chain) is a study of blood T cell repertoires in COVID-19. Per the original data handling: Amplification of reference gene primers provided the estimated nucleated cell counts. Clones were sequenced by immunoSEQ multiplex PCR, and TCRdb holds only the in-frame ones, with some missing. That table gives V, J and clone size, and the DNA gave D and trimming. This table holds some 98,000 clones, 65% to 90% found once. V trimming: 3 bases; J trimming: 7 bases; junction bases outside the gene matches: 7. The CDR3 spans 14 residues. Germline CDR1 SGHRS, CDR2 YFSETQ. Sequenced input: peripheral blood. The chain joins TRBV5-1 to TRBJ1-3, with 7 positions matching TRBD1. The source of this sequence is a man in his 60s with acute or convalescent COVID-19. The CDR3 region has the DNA TGCGCCAGCAGCTCTACGACAGGGACGAACACCATATATTTT. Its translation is CASSSTTGTNTIYF.